One sample yielded the 21 T cell receptor beta chains listed below, sequenced in a study of blood T cell repertoires in COVID-19. TCRdb keeps only in-frame clones here, not all; method: immunoSEQ multiplex PCR. This table has 200,000 to 250,000 clones, around 87% appearing once. What was sequenced was peripheral blood. These receptors originate from a man aged 55 to 70 with acute or convalescent COVID-19.

The chain links TRBV9 to TRBJ2-5; perhaps TRBD1 as D (7 bases). Per germline, CDR1 SGDLS and CDR2 YYNGEE. The CDR3 loop spans 15 amino acids. Trimming removed 7 bases from V and 4 bases from J, with 20 bases in between. CDR3 loop: CASAVGTAGGETQYF. As DNA, the CDR3 is TGTGCCAGCGCCGTGGGGACAGCCGGGGGAGAGACCCAGTACTTC.

The CDR3 nucleotides read TGTGCCAGCAGCCAAGATGGCAGATATGGCTACACCTTC. Encoded protein: CASSQDGRYGYTF. This chain connects TRBV3-1 (or the pseudogene TRBV3-2) to TRBJ1-2; D is uncertain. The V end lost 0 bases, the J end lost 5 bases, and 7 bases lay between the germline ends. CDR1 LGHDT and CDR2 YNNKEL come from the germline V gene (reference sequence). The CDR3 contains 13 residues.

The chain recombines TRBV6-2 or TRBV6-3 with TRBJ1-5; possible D gene TRBD1, 6 bases. Looked up from germline, CDR1 is MNHEY and CDR2 is SVGEGT. The CDR3 extends over 13 amino acids. The V and J ends lost 4 bases and 7 bases respectively, with 11 bases between them. Here the CDR3 DNA reads TGTGCCAGCAGTTCGGACAGAAGACAGCCCCAGCATTTT. As protein: CASSSDRRQPQHF.

The chain uses TRBV5-4 and TRBJ2-7, with 7 nucleotides matching TRBD1. V was clipped by 4 bases and J by 2 bases; unmatched bases: 6. The V gene's germline CDR1 is SGHNT and CDR2 YYREEE (reference sequence). This CDR3 has 14 amino acids. The CDR3 protein is CASSLGDRPYEQYF. Here the CDR3 DNA reads TGTGCCAGCAGCCTAGGGGACAGACCCTACGAGCAGTACTTC.

The chain couples TRBV2 to TRBJ2-2, with TRBD2 identical over 14 bases. The germline gives CDR1 SNHLY, CDR2 FYNNEI. The CDR3 has 16 amino acids. Trimming took 7 bases from V and 4 from J; bases not matched to a gene: 5. The CDR3 nucleotides read TGTGCCAGCACGACTAGCGGGGGGGCGGGCACCGGGGAGCTGTTTTTT. This codes for CASTTSGGAGTGELFF.

This chain joins TRBV6-1 and TRBJ2-7, with 9 bases that match TRBD1. Germline lookup yields CDR1 MNHNS and CDR2 SASEGT. J was trimmed by 4 bases and V by 0 bases; bases with no gene match: 4. The CDR3 consists of 15 residues. The CDR3 reads CASSEATGGAYEQYF. DNA of the CDR3: TGTGCCAGCAGTGAAGCCACAGGGGGCGCGTACGAGCAGTACTTC.

This chain joins TRBV5-6 and TRBJ2-7; 7 nucleotides match TRBD1. CDR1 is SGHDT and CDR2 is YYEEEE in the germline V gene. V shed 4 bases and J 3 bases; nucleotides not matched to a gene: 13. The length of the CDR3 is 16 residues. The CDR3 loop reads CASSRFAGTALYEQYF. The DNA of the CDR3 is TGTGCCAGCAGCAGATTCGCCGGGACAGCCCTCTACGAGCAGTACTTC.

The CDR3 spells CASSLALRGLSSNQPQHF. The CDR3 DNA sequence: TGTGCCAGCAGCTTAGCGCTCAGGGGGCTTTCCAGCAATCAGCCCCAGCATTTT. The chain has TRBV7-9 and TRBJ1-5, with TRBD1 matching 8 bases. The junction had 8 bases not matched to a gene; V was cut back by 0 bases and J by 1 base. The CDR3 has 18 amino acids. Germline V lookup: CDR1 SEHNR, CDR2 FQNEAQ (reference sequence).

The CDR3 spells CASTIGGDYGYTF. The CDR3 DNA is TGTGCCAGCACAATCGGGGGGGACTATGGCTACACCTTC. The genes are TRBV6-5 and TRBJ1-2; the D gene is possibly TRBD1 (5 bases). V was cut by 7 bases and J by 3 bases, with 12 bases left in between. In germline, CDR1 is MNHEY, CDR2 SVGAGI. The CDR3 runs to 13 residues.

The chain has TRBV4-3 and TRBJ1-2; TRBD1 agrees at 8 bases. CDR1 and CDR2 (germline): LGHNA, YSLEER. V trimming: 0 bases; J trimming: 4 bases; junction bases outside the gene matches: 4. This CDR3 has 15 residues. CDR3: CASSQEGGQGYGYTF. The DNA of the CDR3 is TGCGCCAGCAGCCAAGAGGGAGGACAGGGCTATGGCTACACCTTC.

Concerning this clone itself: This specimen includes other DNA sequences encoding the same CDR3. V gene TRBV12-3 or TRBV12-4 combines with J gene TRBJ1-2; possibly TRBD1 for D (5 bases). The CDR3 is 13 amino acids. Between the trimmed V and J ends, which lost 3 bases and 5 bases, there was a span of 10 bases. The chain's CDR3 is CASSFLQDYGYTF. The CDR3 DNA reads TGTGCCAGCAGTTTTTTACAGGATTATGGCTACACCTTC.

This CDR3 is CASSLKTGGTGELFF. In DNA form, the CDR3 reads TGTGCCAGCAGCCTGAAGACAGGGGGTACCGGGGAGCTGTTTTTT. This sequence joins TRBV3-1 (or the pseudogene TRBV3-2) and TRBJ2-2; TRBD1 matches 9 bases. Trimming removed 4 bases from V and 5 bases from J; junction bases left unmatched: 5. Germline V lookup: CDR1 LGHDT, CDR2 YNNKEL (reference sequence). This CDR3 comprises 15 residues.

This clone was counted a single time. V gene TRBV18 combines with J gene TRBJ1-5; D not certain. The V gene's germline CDR1 is KGHSH and CDR2 LQKENI. The CDR3 covers 14 residues. Deletions cut 3 bases from V and 2 bases from J, with 8 bases between. CDR3: CASSPGMRNQPQHF. The DNA for the CDR3 is TGTGCCAGCTCACCCGGGATGCGCAATCAGCCCCAGCATTTT.

This chain connects TRBV3-1 (or the pseudogene TRBV3-2) to TRBJ2-5; TRBD1 matches at 7 bases. With 1 base clipped from V and 5 bases from J, the junction kept 10 bases outside the gene matches. The CDR3 length is 16 residues. Germline CDR1 and CDR2: LGHDT and YNNKEL (reference sequence). CDR3 in DNA: TGTGCCAGCAGCCAAGTCGGGACAGAGGGGGAGGAGACCCAGTACTTC. Protein: CASSQVGTEGEETQYF.

This clone was seen just once. This rearrangement joins TRBV5-1 to TRBJ1-1; D is possibly TRBD1 (5 bases). The CDR3 runs 15 residues. Germline CDR1 reads SGHRS; CDR2 reads YFSETQ. V was pared by 3 bases and J by 4 bases, with 16 bases between. The DNA for the CDR3 is TGCGCCAGCAGCTGGCTGGGCAGGGAGGTCACTGAAGCTTTCTTT. Translation gives CASSWLGREVTEAFF.

This rearrangement joins TRBV4-1 to TRBJ2-2; 7 bases match TRBD2. V lost 3 bases to trimming and J lost 0 bases; unmatched junction nucleotides: 10. The CDR3 has 18 residues. CDR1 is MGHRA and CDR2 is YSYEKL in the germline V gene. CDR3 nucleotide sequence: TGCGCCAGCAGCCATAGATTGGGCGGGGGAGCGAACACCGGGGAGCTGTTTTTT. Amino acids: CASSHRLGGGANTGELFF.

The rearrangement uses TRBV5-1 and TRBJ2-2; 10 bases map to TRBD2. The CDR3 length is 19 residues. The germline gives CDR1 SGHRS, CDR2 YFSETQ. The junction had 12 bases not matched to a gene; V was cut back by 4 bases and J by 0 bases. The CDR3 nucleotides are TGCGCCAGCAGCCTGGCGGGGAGCGGGGGGGGCGCGAACACCGGGGAGCTGTTTTTT. As protein: CASSLAGSGGGANTGELFF.

In DNA form, the CDR3 reads TGTGCCAGCAGAGTCCAAGCGAACACTGAAGCTTTCTTT. Encoded protein: CASRVQANTEAFF. The chain combines TRBV6-5 with TRBJ1-1; D gene uncertain. CDR1 is MNHEY, CDR2 SVGAGI, per germline. V shed 6 bases and J shed 1 base, with 9 bases lying between them. The CDR3 covers 13 residues.

The chain joins TRBV28 to TRBJ1-3, with 11 positions matching TRBD1. Trimming took 5 bases from V and 3 from J; bases not matched to a gene: 15. Germline V CDR1 and CDR2: MDHEN, SYDVKM. The CDR3 totals 19 residues. CDR3 sequence: CASSLKGWGTGGNGNTIYF. In DNA form, the CDR3 reads TGTGCCAGCAGTCTTAAGGGGTGGGGGACAGGGGGGAATGGAAACACCATATATTTT.

This rearrangement joins TRBV4-3 to TRBJ1-5; 8 bases align to TRBD1. Germline assignment: CDR1 LGHNA and CDR2 YSLEER. CDR3 length: 14 residues. The V and J ends lost 4 bases and 7 bases, in that order; junction bases with no gene match: 6. CDR3 coding DNA: TGCGCCAGCAGCCCGGACAGGGAGGCCCAGCCCCAGCATTTT. Translation: CASSPDREAQPQHF.

The rearrangement uses TRBV9 and TRBJ1-3, with D possibly matching TRBD1 (5 bases). There are 15 residues in the CDR3. Between the trimmed V and J ends, which lost 3 bases and 0 bases, there was a span of 10 bases. CDR1 is SGDLS and CDR2 is YYNGEE in the germline V gene. The DNA for the CDR3 is TGTGCCAGCAGCGGGGGCGGCATCTCTGGAAACACCATATATTTT. Its translation is CASSGGGISGNTIYF. Based on the CDR3 plus reference TRBV9 and TRBJ1-3, the full variable domain is DSGVTQTPKHLITATGQRVTLRCSPRSGDLSVYWYQQSLDQGLQFLIQYYNGEERAKGNILERFSAQQFPDLHSELNLSSLELGDSALYFCASSGGGISGNTIYFGEGSWLTVV.